What follows describes a single T cell receptor beta chain. The CDR3 is made up of 16 amino acids. Trimming removed 2 bases from V and 0 bases from J, with 11 bases in between. The germline V gene has CDR1 SGHAT and CDR2 FQNNGV. These data are taken from a study of blood T cell repertoires in COVID-19. Across the study: PBMCs, B-cell-depleted T cells, or T cells were the source of the cDNA or gDNA that made up the material.

Generated by immunoSEQ multiplex PCR, the TCRdb table keeps only in-frame clones and is missing some. The sample lists under 200,000 clones; more than 75% were seen once. The chain links TRBV11-2 to TRBJ1-5; D is unresolved. This sequence was found in a man between 35 and 55 years old with active or convalescent COVID-19. The sample taken for sequencing was peripheral blood. The CDR3 bases are TGTGCCAGCAGCTTAAGTGGAGTGTATAGCAATCAGCCCCAGCATTTT. Translating it yields CASSLSGVYSNQPQHF.